This T cell receptor beta chain was found in a study of CXCR3-negative and CXCR3-positive naive CD8 T cells. Points from the study as a whole: Fresh PBMCs went into most assays, and CXCR3 expression partly declined after cryopreservation. TRB CDR3 properties served as the basis for inferring TCR strength, and surface CD5 was comparable between naive subsets. Both of the naive subsets showed about the same high diversity, but memory CD8+ cells had much less. Comparison of naive cells showed more hydrophobic TRB CDR3s in CXCR3-positive than in CXCR3-negative naive cells.

UMI labels and 5' RACE were used to prepare the TRB cDNA libraries. From the 5' RACE reads, TCRdb lists one entry per CDR3 protein and no DNA. Here the sample table reports around 60,000 distinct CDR3 sequences. The CDR3 spans 14 residues. CDR1 SGHVS and CDR2 FNYEAQ come from the germline V gene. As regards this clonotype: Antigen specificity is unknown.

Sequencing was done on a sample of naive CXCR3+ CD8+ T cells from blood. Subset indicated: CD45RO-CCR7+CD27+CD95- naive CD8+ T cells expressing CXCR3 (TNR3+). The chain has TRBV7-6 and TRBJ2-2. The sequence came from a human donor in good health. Some clones in this sample may be carry-over from other donors' samples. The CDR3 spells CASSFGTDTGELFF.